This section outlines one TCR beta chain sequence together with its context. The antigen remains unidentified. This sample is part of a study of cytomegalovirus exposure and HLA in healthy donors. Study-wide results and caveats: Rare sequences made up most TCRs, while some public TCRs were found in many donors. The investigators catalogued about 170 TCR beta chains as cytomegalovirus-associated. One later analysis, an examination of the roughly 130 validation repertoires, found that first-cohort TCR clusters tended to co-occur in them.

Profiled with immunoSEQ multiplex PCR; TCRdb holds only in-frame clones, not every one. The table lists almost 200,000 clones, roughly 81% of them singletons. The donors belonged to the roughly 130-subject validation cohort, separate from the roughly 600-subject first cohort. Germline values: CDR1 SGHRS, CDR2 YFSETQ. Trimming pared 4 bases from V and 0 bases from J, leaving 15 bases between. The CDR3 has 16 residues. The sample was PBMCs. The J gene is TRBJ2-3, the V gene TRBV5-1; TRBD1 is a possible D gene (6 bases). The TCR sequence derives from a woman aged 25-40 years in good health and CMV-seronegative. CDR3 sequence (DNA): TGCGCCAGCAGCCACGATAACGGACAGAGCACAGATACGCAGTATTTT. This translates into CASSHDNGQSTDTQYF. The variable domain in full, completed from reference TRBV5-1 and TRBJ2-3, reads KAGVTQTPRYLIKTRGQQVTLSCSPISGHRSVSWYQQTPGQGLQFLFEYFSETQRNKGNFPGRFSGRQFSNSRSEMNVSTLELGDSALYLCASSHDNGQSTDTQYFGPGTRLTVL.